Here is one TCR beta chain with its context. The V end lost 1 base, the J end lost 4 bases, and 11 bases lay between the germline ends. The CDR3 has 14 amino acids. Germline values: CDR1 SGHNT, CDR2 YENEEA. These data come from a study of blood T cell repertoires in COVID-19. Libraries were prepared by immunoSEQ multiplex PCR; TCRdb keeps only in-frame clonotypes and omits some of them. In the table there are approximately 300,000 clones, roughly 88% of which are singletons. The receptor's source is a woman between 50 and 59 years old with active or convalescent COVID-19. This rearrangement joins TRBV11-3 to TRBJ2-7; TRBD1 is a possible D gene (6 bases). The sequencing sample was made of peripheral blood. Here the CDR3 reads CASSLASGEYEQYF. The CDR3 DNA follows: TGTGCCAGCAGCTTAGCGTCAGGGGAGTACGAGCAGTACTTC.